This record covers a single T cell receptor beta chain. Its antigen is currently not known. There are no base qualities to consult, and no much larger clone falls within one base. The cohort consisted of approximately 690 healthy bone marrow donors. All cohort members were sampled while nominally healthy, although unrecorded immune exposures were likely present. The donor was CMV seronegative and belonged to the group of under 400 seronegative cohort members. A peripheral blood sample was provided by each donor, and peripheral blood mononuclear cells were used for TCR beta sequencing. Genomic DNA was extracted from the blood cell samples with the Qiagen DNeasy Blood Extraction Kit. Germline trimming amounts to 5 bases on V and 8 bases on J, with 0 as the count of junction bases outside the gene matches. The CDR3 runs 12 amino acids, cysteine and phenylalanine included. The read is trimmed to its CDR3 DNA, 36 bases read in frame from base 1. In the germline V gene, CDR1 corresponds to SGHTA and CDR2 to FQGNSA.

Receptor libraries were prepared by the immunoSEQ multiplex PCR assay. A mixture of 60 forward primers for TCR Vbeta segments and 13 reverse primers for TCR Jbeta segments was used in the multiplex PCR. The CDR3 region of rearranged TCR beta genes was amplified from genomic DNA by a multiplex PCR assay. The amplified TCR beta libraries were sequenced on the Illumina HiSeq System as 87-base-pair reads. The published analysis was carried out like this. A later analysis counted 75 million to 100 million unique TCR beta chains across the 640 or so repertoires, and about 10 million of these chains were shared by at least two donors. To remove PCR and sequencing errors, raw reads were error-corrected and collapsed into unique sequences using a nearest-neighbor algorithm that merged closely related sequences. V, D and J gene segments were assigned by aligning CDR3 sequences to IMGT reference sequences. For a sequence to be retained, a match of at least six nucleotides was required to both a V gene segment and a J gene segment. Rearrangements were called productive when the CDR3 lacked stop codons and stayed in frame with V and J; all others were non-productive. CDR3 was defined by IMGT convention, running from the second conserved V-encoded cysteine to the conserved J-encoded phenylalanine. In an earlier analysis of more than 550 of the donors, sequences lacking an unambiguous match to a single V gene segment were excluded. In an earlier analysis of around 600 of the donors, V segments were called functional above 56.7% productive rearrangements and were called segregating when the between-donor standard deviation exceeded 5%. To diagnose cytomegalovirus status from the catalog of TCR beta chain sequences, a statistical classification framework was built. A later analysis assigned V and J genes by comparing TCR nucleotide sequences with IMGT/GENE-DB human TR gene sequences. A later analysis assigned CDR3 sequences and most-parsimonious VDJ recombination scenarios with the TCRdist pipeline. In a later analysis, each TCR beta chain was defined by its CDR3 amino acid sequence together with its V-gene family, and reads lacking a unique V-gene family were excluded. In a later analysis, some 600 highly shared, low-generation-probability nucleotide sequences were removed to address suspected cross-contamination and a sequencing artifact. In a later analysis, a clonal expansion index for each public chain was calculated from normalized within-repertoire ranks of inferred template counts. In a later analysis, generation probabilities were computed with a VDJ recombination model fitted to out-of-frame rearrangements, and the resulting probabilities were checked against IGoR. In a later analysis, hypergeometric tests were used to score TCR-TCR, TCR-HLA and TCR-CMV co-occurrence, with a repertoire-size bias correction applied to TCR pairs. A later analysis estimated false discovery rates by permuting HLA or CMV assignments 20 times. A later analysis grouped co-occurring TCRs with DBSCAN, adding TCRdist sequence similarity when clustering within HLA-allele-positive subsets. Repertoires with fewer than 30,000 or more than 120,000 public chains were left out of co-occurrence clustering, as were four to six repertoires with anomalous nucleotide sharing. Sourced from immuneACCESS, this table was stored by TCRdb with only in-frame sequences that have V and J called. A share of the clones is absent; for the studies checked, an unresolved V gene accounts for under half, and the remainder has no known explanation. V and J calls and clone size follow that table, whereas D and trimming were derived from the DNA. The sample table lists 150,000 to 200,000 clones, 82% of them with a count of one. The ten largest clonotypes hold approximately 0.098% of the sample.

The entry originates in a study of cytomegalovirus exposure and HLA in healthy donors (dated by TCRdb to the late 2010s). With regard to the full study: In an earlier analysis of roughly 500 of the donors, under 300 Gb of sequence data and 90 million to 120 million unique TCR beta sequences from 150 million to 200 million T cells were reported. Roughly 300 gigabases of sequencing data and approximately 91 million unique TCR sequences made up an early release that covered approximately 650 HLA-typed donors. Among the roughly 380 genotyped donors, approximately 82% belonged to the genetic ancestry cluster associated with self-reported Caucasian donors. The study aimed to test whether signatures of past pathogen exposure could be identified by cataloging public T cell receptors. Using immunosequencing, the study profiled T cell repertoires from 500 to 800 subjects and related those repertoires to cytomegalovirus serostatus. In addition to the first cohort of 650 to 800 subjects, a separate validation cohort of under 150 different subjects was used. High-throughput TCR immunosequencing, statistical association of individual TCRs with disease status, and machine learning were combined to predict cytomegalovirus infection status. In a later analysis, previously published TCR beta repertoires from about 640 donors were re-analyzed and high-resolution HLA genotyping was added so that TCR occurrence patterns could be studied. Rather than drawing on any new phenotypic data, the later analysis identified candidate immune exposures from TCR beta sequences and the way those sequences occurred across donors. To decide whether each TCR beta V gene segment behaved as functional or pseudogenic, an earlier analysis of 587 of the donors relied on high-throughput TCR beta sequencing. Donor age, sex, ethnicity and CMV serostatus were collected together with the repertoire data. In a later genetic analysis, genome-wide SNP genotypes for about 65% of the roughly 670 donors were used, and that subset was treated as a discovery cohort. All discovery cohort repertoires had been generated using a single sequencing platform. Both class I and class II loci were covered by HLA typing, at four-digit resolution. Typing coverage differed by locus: A, B, C, DRB1 and DQB1 were typed in roughly 620-630 donors, DQA1 in about 500, DPA1 in some 600, and DPB1 in roughly 450. Because of strong linkage in the cohort, roughly five DR-DQ haplotypes were treated as single units for association and clustering. Across under 500 genotyped donors of the cohort, an average of about 240,000 unique TCR beta nucleotide sequences per donor were sequenced, and roughly 18% of those sequences were non-productive.

Broad study findings and their caveats: The sequencing pipeline was judged likely to have produced a cluster of highly shared sequence variants as a technical artifact. The classifier was reported to diagnose cytomegalovirus status with high specificity and sensitivity in both the original and validation cohorts. In vitro tests confirmed that a few of the cytomegalovirus-associated TCR beta chains recognize cytomegalovirus antigens. The only immune exposure information available for the cohort was CMV serostatus. In a later analysis, HLA-associated TCR beta chains showed more clonal expansion and lower generation probabilities than non-associated chains that were equally common. The study listed 150 to 200 TCR beta chains as associated with cytomegalovirus. According to a later genetic analysis, donors in an Asian-associated ancestry cluster had fewer N-insertions in productive TCRs than the approximately 630-donor mean. When HLA alleles, especially DR and DQ, strongly co-occurred, attributing TCR associations to individual alleles was difficult. A later analysis associated about 16,000 TCR beta sequences with specific HLA alleles at a false discovery rate of 0.05. Because some donors lacked HLA typing at each locus, the association tests relied only on the typed subset. Linkage disequilibrium might explain the correlated functional status among segregating V segments, but an unknown experimental factor could not be excluded. Only TCR beta chains were sequenced in this cohort, and the absence of alpha or paired-chain data limited detectable features. It was suggested by the authors that the approach could potentially be generalized to other disease states and immunological phenotypes. Seventeen rarely observed V segments, including chromosome 9 orphons, were excluded from the earlier analysis of 550 to 700 of the donors because counts were too low. Because the 87-base-pair reads could not distinguish some IMGT-functional V segments, including TRBV6-2 and TRBV6-3, those segments were excluded. In a later analysis, the rate of TCR association differed among HLA loci, with DRB1 alleles having the most associated TCRs and HLA-C alleles having the fewest. According to a later analysis, most CMV-associated TCR beta chains appeared to be HLA-restricted, and the HLA associations seemed to be driven largely by CMV exposure. Roughly uniform sequencing depth across donors was assumed in presence/absence analyses, although this assumption may not hold. A further reported finding was that TCR beta sequences accurately predicted the HLA-A and HLA-B alleles for most subjects in the first cohort. In a later analysis, several top co-occurrence clusters were reported to appear linked to parvovirus B19, influenza, CMV and Epstein-Barr virus. Most TCR sequences were observed very rarely across donors, whereas some public TCRs were present in many individuals. In an earlier analysis of 587 of the donors, most TCR beta V segments appeared in productive rearrangements about 87% or about 30% of the time, broadly matching IMGT annotations. V-gene and J-gene trimming of TCR beta chains was associated with a missense DCLRE1C variant in a later genetic analysis, and the association was replicated in an independent cohort.

Input material: PBMCs. This receptor was taken from a boy between 2 and 10 years old in good health and CMV-seronegative. The V gene is TRBV7-2 and the J gene is TRBJ1-6, with 7 bases in between that match TRBD1. The base sequence is TGTGCCAGCAGCACAGGGGATTCACCCCTCCACTTT. Translated, this is CASSTGDSPLHF.